This T cell receptor (beta chain) derives from a study of T cell responses to AZD1222 COVID-19 vaccine. Study details: Second-dose intervals of approximately 4 or approximately 12 weeks were pooled. Study-wide points: Regions 160-218 and 743-854 held dominance among vaccine-associated CD4 TCRs, which spanned spike.

In regard to this clone: Its antigen is as yet unknown.

Assay: immunoSEQ multiplex PCR; the TCRdb copy retains only in-frame clones and omits some. This table has some 120,000 clones, 91% appearing once. The junction had 12 bases not matched to a gene; V was cut back by 6 bases and J by 8 bases. The germline CDR1 and CDR2 sequences are SGHDN and FVKESK. This CDR3 comprises 15 residues. The chain is built from TRBV14 and TRBJ1-1, with 10 positions matching TRBD1. This clonotype originated in an adult in good health. This material consisted of peripheral blood, taken on day 0 of AZD1222 vaccination. The CDR3 is CASREKTGGGGEAFF. The DNA of the CDR3 is TGTGCCAGCAGAGAGAAGACAGGGGGCGGGGGGGAAGCTTTCTTT.